This T cell receptor beta chain was captured in a study of blood T cell repertoires in COVID-19. Original processing methods: Amplification from reference gene primers served as the basis for estimated nucleated cell counts. Libraries were prepared by immunoSEQ multiplex PCR; TCRdb keeps only in-frame clonotypes and omits some of them. From that table come the V and J calls and clone size; the DNA was used to work out D and trimming. This sample carries approximately 350,000 clones, roughly nine tenths of them seen once, and the ten largest clones take roughly 1%. The CDR3 length is 14 residues. Germline V gene sequence: CDR1 MGHRA, CDR2 YSYEKL. Trimming took 3 bases from V and 7 from J; bases not matched to a gene: 5.

The clonotype comes from a man aged 18 to 30 who had recovered from COVID-19. This chain links TRBV4-1 with TRBJ1-5, with 8 bases aligning to TRBD1. The material sequenced was PBMCs or T cells enriched from blood (not recorded which). In DNA form, the CDR3 reads TGCGCCAGCAGCCAGACAGGGGATGGGCAGCCCCAGCATTTT. Its protein is CASSQTGDGQPQHF.